One and the same sample provided the 5 T cell receptor beta chains below, sequenced in a study of Graves' ophthalmopathy and Graves' hyperthyroidism. RNA transcripts were the source from which TCR beta CDR3 regions were amplified. An opening RT-PCR round employed HTBI primers and preceded a second-round multiplex PCR. TCRdb processed the multiplex PCR reads anew with MiXCR; each CDR3 protein has one entry. This sample has 200,000 to 250,000 distinct CDR3 sequences, with approximately 21% found just once. What was sequenced was peripheral blood. These receptors came from a woman aged 45-59 years with Graves' ophthalmopathy.

This clonotype was recorded at least ten times. The chain has TRBV28 and TRBJ2-7; D unclear. Germline lookup yields CDR1 MDHEN and CDR2 SYDVKM. V was trimmed by 3 bases and J by 5 bases, leaving 11 bases between them. This CDR3 has 13 amino acids. CDR3 protein: CASSFITPNEQYF. The CDR3 DNA follows: TGTGCCAGCAGTTTTATAACGCCCAACGAGCAGTACTTC. Full variable domain (missing parts from reference TRBV28 and TRBJ2-7): DVKVTQSSRYLVKRTGEKVFLECVQDMDHENMFWYRQDPGLGLRLIYFSYDVKMKEKGDIPEGYSVSREKKERFSLILESASTNQTSMYLCASSFITPNEQYFGPGTRLTVT.

J is TRBJ2-5 and V is TRBV5-1; D perhaps matches TRBD1 (6 bases). Germline V gene sequence: CDR1 SGHRS, CDR2 YFSETQ. Trimming cost V 4 bases and J 3 bases, with 19 bases left between them. CDR3 length: 16 residues. CDR3 DNA sequence: TGCGCCAGCAGCAACAGGGATTTAAGGGAGAAAGAGACCCAGTACTTC. Protein: CASSNRDLREKETQYF.

This clonotype was observed at least ten times. The V and J genes are TRBV20-1 and TRBJ2-1; D unclear. The CDR3 spans 12 residues. V lost 6 bases and J 4 bases, leaving 10 bases between the germline ends. Germline V CDR1 and CDR2: DFQATT, SNEGSKA (reference sequence). CDR3 amino acids: CSALGAYNEQFF. DNA of the CDR3: TGCAGTGCCCTCGGCGCTTACAATGAGCAGTTCTTC.

The V gene is TRBV24-1, the J gene TRBJ1-2; possible D gene TRBD1, 5 bases. This CDR3 spans 13 amino acids. CDR1 and CDR2 from the germline V gene are KGHDR and SFDVKD. The ends were cut back, 4 bases at V and 5 bases at J, with 10 bases in the middle. The CDR3 loop is CATSDRDGYGYTF. The DNA for the CDR3 is TGTGCCACCAGTGACCGGGACGGTTATGGCTACACCTTC.

The V and J genes are TRBV12-3 or TRBV12-4 and TRBJ1-1; tentative D call: TRBD1 (5 bases). The CDR3 loop spans 14 amino acids. With 5 bases removed from V and 4 bases from J, the gap between germline ends came to 14 bases. CDR3 in DNA: TGTGCCAGCAGTGGCCAGGGTGGGGGCACTGAAGCTTTCTTT. It codes for CASSGQGGGTEAFF.